This TCR beta chain was identified in a study of blood T cell repertoires in COVID-19 (dated by TCRdb to the early 2020s). Background on the whole study: Collaborator samples came from the United States, Italy and Spain and covered acute and convalescent phases of COVID-19. The prospective study material was composed of cDNA or gDNA derived from T cells, B-cell-depleted T cells, or PBMCs. The dataset comprised deeply sampled blood TCRbeta repertoires from subjects exposed to, actively infected with, or recovered from COVID-19. The repertoires were made available in a free public database intended to serve as a resource for research on the immune response to SARS-CoV-2. Samples came from the ongoing ImmuneRACE study (first 160 participants) plus 1,254 subjects from 6 global collaborators. Sample metadata almost always included a de-identified subject ID, COVID-19 status, age in years and sex. Where HLA class I and class II types were available, the types were taken from metadata supplied by the sample provider, not from assay-based typing. Paper-wide results and their limitations: How much clinical and demographic metadata was included differed by source and by participant, and the metadata was provided uncurated.

About this clone itself: Its antigen is still unknown. Qualities for individual bases were not recorded, and no much larger clone is one base off.

Each collaborating institution followed its own protocols to collect whole blood in K2EDTA tubes. For TCRbeta analysis, collaborators shipped samples as frozen whole blood, isolated PBMCs, or DNA extracted from either of those sample types. The CDR3 covers 16 residues, taking in both the cysteine and the phenylalanine. The sequence is cut down to CDR3 DNA, 48 bases in frame from base 1. Here V drops 0 bases and J drops 4 bases, and the junction holds 5 bases not matched to any gene. The germline V gene encodes CDR1 LGHDT and CDR2 YNNKEL (reference sequence). TCRbeta CDR3 regions were amplified from genomic DNA by means of the immunoSEQ Assay, a bias-controlled multiplex PCR. The original pipeline was this. The number of nucleated cells in each sample was estimated from the amplification of reference gene primers within the assay. To quantify the absolute abundance of each unique TCRbeta CDR3 rearrangement, sequence reads were collapsed and filtered. Productive Simpson clonality was computed per sample as the square root of Simpson's diversity index over productive rearrangements. TCRdb provides this immuneACCESS table in a form limited to in-frame rearrangements. Some clones are lacking; in checked studies, under half of them reflect an unresolved V gene, and why the rest are absent is not known. Clone size and the V and J calls come from that table; the DNA yielded D and trimming. The table for this sample lists 150,000 to 200,000 clones; more than 75% of them were counted only once. Roughly a sixth of the sample rests with the top ten.

This clonotype was sampled from a man between 60 and 70 years old with active or convalescent COVID-19. The sequence links TRBV3-1 (or the pseudogene TRBV3-2) to TRBJ1-5, and 8 junctional nucleotides match TRBD1. Material: peripheral blood. The CDR3 protein is CASSQDGQGRNQPQHF. The sequenced DNA is TGTGCCAGCAGCCAAGATGGACAGGGAAGAAATCAGCCCCAGCATTTT.